Listed here is a single T cell receptor beta chain. Its specificity is unknown. Germline V gene sequence: CDR1 SGHDT, CDR2 YYEEEE. J was trimmed by 3 bases and V by 4 bases; bases with no gene match: 4. The CDR3 sequence is 14 residues long. The sample belongs to a study of cytomegalovirus exposure and HLA in healthy donors. Whole-study results and caveats: Researchers left out some V segments, among them TRBV6-2 and TRBV6-3, as indistinguishable.

Donors showed nominal health when sampled, although they likely had unrecorded immune exposures. The PCR ran on 60 Vbeta and 13 Jbeta primers. Per the study methods: Later, tens of millions of unique TCR beta chains were counted in an analysis, and roughly 11 million of them were shared. Some clones are missing from TCRdb's copy, which holds only in-frame ones; the method was immunoSEQ multiplex PCR. The V and J calls and clone size were taken over from that table, and D and trimming were inferred from the DNA. This table holds about 140,000 clones, about 68% found once. The rearrangement joins TRBV5-6 to TRBJ2-7; 10 bases fit TRBD1. This clonotype was obtained from a human donor in good health. The sample consisted of PBMCs. CDR3 bases: TGTGCCAGCAGCCCCCGGGACAGGGGCTACGAGCAGTACTTC. As protein: CASSPRDRGYEQYF.